This TCR beta chain was obtained from a study of beta chain features in type 1 diabetes. Study-wide points: PCR might pick shorter templates more often, in the same way for patients and controls. Significant though moderate, a shortening of TCRB CDR3s appeared in all four CD4+ subsets of Type 1 diabetes patients. Diminished insertions and augmented deletions at VDJ junctions characterized type 1 diabetes patients.

Of note for this clone: No antigen is known for it. The germline gene is not matched at one end of the junction; a read error may be the cause.

Expressed TCRB transcripts were sequenced after all isolated RNA was converted to cDNA. Profiled with immunoSEQ multiplex PCR; TCRdb holds only in-frame clones, not every one. The profile shows around 430,000 clones, 30% of them singletons. One heparinised blood draw averaging about 120 mL was given by each donor. The length of the CDR3 is 17 residues. Germline V gene sequence: CDR1 MNHNS, CDR2 SASEGT. This sequence originates from a man younger than 30 in good health. The sequencing input was naive CD4+ T cells from blood. The chain joins TRBV6-1 to TRBJ2-6, with D perhaps TRBD2 (5 bases). The CDR3 reads CAISEAGGSSGANVLTF. In DNA, the CDR3 is TGTGCCATCAGTGAGGCGGGCGGTAGTAGTGGGGCCAACGTCCTGACTTTC.